The 14 T cell receptor beta chains in this list originate from one sample, sequenced in a study of shared clonotypes between healthy human individuals. Naive CD8 cells lacked CD45RO, underwent positive selection for CCR7 and left out terminally differentiated effector memory CD45RA+ cells. The data were produced by immunoSEQ multiplex PCR, yet TCRdb's version contains in-frame clones alone and is incomplete. The sample yields about 2.2 million clones, around 93% seen once. Sequencing was done on a sample of naive CD8+ T cells from PBMCs. The source of these receptors is a man aged 18 to 30 in good health. Some clones in this sample may be carry-over from other donors' samples.

This clone was found once. The chain is built from TRBV27 and TRBJ2-3; D not resolved. V dropped 5 bases and J dropped 2 bases, with 8 bases sitting between them. Germline V lookup: CDR1 MNHEY, CDR2 SMNVEV (reference sequence). The CDR3 is made up of 13 amino acids. This CDR3 reads CASSPIYTDTQYF. The DNA for the CDR3 is TGTGCCAGCAGTCCTATATACACAGATACGCAGTATTTT.

The chain uses TRBV28 and TRBJ1-2; 7 nucleotides line up with TRBD1. The CDR3 spans 14 residues. The germline V gene encodes CDR1 MDHEN and CDR2 SYDVKM. V was pared by 5 bases and J by 4 bases, with 7 bases of the junction left unmatched. This chain's CDR3 is CASSPLTGIYGYTF. The CDR3 DNA follows: TGTGCCAGCAGTCCATTGACAGGGATCTATGGCTACACCTTC.

A remark on this clone: One end of the junction is discordant with germline, which a read error may explain. The rearrangement links TRBV6-5 to TRBJ1-5; 8 bases map to TRBD1. This CDR3 comprises 13 residues. Germline CDR1 MNHEY, CDR2 SVGAGI. The CDR3 loop is CASSYSGTGNPLF. The CDR3 nucleotides are TGTGCCAGCAGTTACTCTGGGACAGGTAACCCTCTTTTT.

The chain has TRBV29-1 and TRBJ2-7; D might be TRBD1 or TRBD2, each matching 5 bases. The CDR3 totals 14 residues. Between the trimmed V and J ends, which lost 7 bases and 2 bases, there was a span of 18 bases. The germline V gene encodes CDR1 SQVTM and CDR2 ANQGSEA. In nucleotides, the CDR3 is TGCAGCGGGAGGACGGGACCACCTACCTACGAGCAGTACTTC. Protein sequence: CSGRTGPPTYEQYF.

Concerning this clone itself: In the same sample, other DNA sequences code for this CDR3. V gene TRBV27 combines with J gene TRBJ1-1, with D perhaps TRBD1 (5 bases). The CDR3 is 14 amino acids. The germline V and J ends were trimmed by 3 bases and 2 bases, with 10 bases remaining between them. Germline V gene sequence: CDR1 MNHEY, CDR2 SMNVEV (reference sequence). CDR3 sequence (DNA): TGTGCCAGCAGTTTCGGGGGGGTTAACACTGAAGCTTTCTTT. Translation: CASSFGGVNTEAFF.

The chain recombines TRBV27 with TRBJ2-2, with 10 bases that match TRBD2. The CDR3 contains 15 residues. V was clipped by 5 bases and J by 4 bases; unmatched bases: 4. Germline V gene data show CDR1 as MNHEY and CDR2 as SMNVEV (reference sequence). This chain's CDR3 is CASSPLAGVTGELFF. The CDR3 bases are TGTGCCAGCAGTCCCCTAGCGGGAGTCACCGGGGAGCTGTTTTTT.

This clone was observed once. This CDR3 is also generated by other DNA sequences in the sample. This rearrangement joins TRBV7-2 to TRBJ2-7; either TRBD1 or TRBD2 may fit D (5 bases each). The ends were cut back, 4 bases at V and 4 bases at J, with 8 bases in the middle. This CDR3 spans 12 amino acids. Per germline, CDR1 SGHTA and CDR2 FQGNSA. CDR3: CASSWDGYEQYF. The CDR3 DNA sequence: TGTGCCAGCAGCTGGGACGGGTACGAGCAGTACTTC. Together with reference TRBV7-2 and TRBJ2-7, the CDR3 gives the full variable domain: GAGVSQSPSNKVTEKGKDVELRCDPISGHTALYWYRQSLGQGLEFLIYFQGNSAPDKSGLPSDRFSAERTGGSVSTLTIQRTQQEDSAVYLCASSWDGYEQYFGPGTRLTVT.

The sample holds one count of this clone. The gene calls are TRBV7-8 and TRBJ1-3; unclear D gene. With 5 bases removed from V and 4 bases from J, the gap between germline ends came to 9 bases. Germline V gene data show CDR1 as SGHVS and CDR2 as FQNEAQ. The length of the CDR3 is 13 residues. The CDR3 DNA follows: TGTGCCAGCAGCGCCAGAGGGGGAAACACCATATATTTT. It yields the protein CASSARGGNTIYF.

The chain joins TRBV27 to TRBJ1-5, with 8 bases fitting TRBD1. J lost 6 bases, V lost 4 bases, and 5 bases had no gene match. Looked up from germline, CDR1 is MNHEY and CDR2 is SMNVEV (reference sequence). This CDR3 region has 14 residues. The CDR3 DNA follows: TGTGCCAGCAGTTACAGGGGGTCCGGTCAGCCCCAGCATTTT. Translating it yields CASSYRGSGQPQHF.

The chain links TRBV27 to TRBJ1-2, with 7 bases identical to TRBD1. Per the germline V gene, CDR1 is MNHEY and CDR2 is SMNVEV (reference sequence). Trimming cost V 6 bases and J 5 bases; bases outside gene matches: 6. The CDR3 runs 13 residues. CDR3: CASRRGTEYGYTF. In nucleotides, the CDR3 is TGTGCCAGCAGGCGTGGGACAGAATATGGCTACACCTTC.

The chain has TRBV15 and TRBJ2-5, with a possible D match to TRBD2 (5 bases). In germline, CDR1 is LNHNV, CDR2 YYDKDF (reference sequence). Trimming removed 1 base at V and 3 bases at J, with 24 bases between. The CDR3 length is 19 residues. CDR3 coding DNA: TGTGCCACCAGCAGAGCCCACCATCGGGGATCCTCCAAGAAAGAGACCCAGTACTTC. Protein: CATSRAHHRGSSKKETQYF.

This chain uses TRBV4-1 with TRBJ2-1, with 12 bases matching TRBD2. The CDR3 has 15 residues. Germline loops: CDR1 MGHRA, CDR2 YSYEKL. J gave up 9 bases and V 8 bases, and 11 bases lay outside the gene matches. For the CDR3, the DNA is TGCGCCAGCCGGCGACTAGCGGGAGTTGACGGTGAGCAGTTCTTC. Translated, it gives CASRRLAGVDGEQFF.

A remark on this clone: The sample holds other DNA sequences that translate to the same CDR3. This chain uses TRBV7-9 with TRBJ2-5; TRBD1 matches 9 bases. Trimming at V came to 1 base and at J to 5 bases, leaving 2 bases not matched to a gene. CDR3 length: 14 residues. Germline V CDR1 and CDR2: SEHNR, FQNEAQ (reference sequence). In DNA form, the CDR3 reads TGTGCCAGCAGCTTAGGTGGGACAGGGGAGACCCAGTACTTC. Its protein is CASSLGGTGETQYF.

The DNA for the CDR3 is TGTGCCAGTCGGGCACAGAACACAGATACGCAGTATTTT. It encodes CASRAQNTDTQYF. The chain joins TRBV7-3 to TRBJ2-3; unclear D gene. This CDR3 has 13 amino acids. Germline V gene lookup returns CDR1 SGHTA and CDR2 FQGTGA. V dropped 9 bases and J dropped 2 bases, with 12 bases sitting between them. The variable domain in full, with the rest retrieved from reference TRBV7-3 and TRBJ2-3, is GAGVSQTPSNKVTEKGKYVELRCDPISGHTALYWYRQSLGQGPEFLIYFQGTGAADDSGLPNDRFFAVRPEGSVSTLKIQRTERGDSAVYLCASRAQNTDTQYFGPGTRLTVL.